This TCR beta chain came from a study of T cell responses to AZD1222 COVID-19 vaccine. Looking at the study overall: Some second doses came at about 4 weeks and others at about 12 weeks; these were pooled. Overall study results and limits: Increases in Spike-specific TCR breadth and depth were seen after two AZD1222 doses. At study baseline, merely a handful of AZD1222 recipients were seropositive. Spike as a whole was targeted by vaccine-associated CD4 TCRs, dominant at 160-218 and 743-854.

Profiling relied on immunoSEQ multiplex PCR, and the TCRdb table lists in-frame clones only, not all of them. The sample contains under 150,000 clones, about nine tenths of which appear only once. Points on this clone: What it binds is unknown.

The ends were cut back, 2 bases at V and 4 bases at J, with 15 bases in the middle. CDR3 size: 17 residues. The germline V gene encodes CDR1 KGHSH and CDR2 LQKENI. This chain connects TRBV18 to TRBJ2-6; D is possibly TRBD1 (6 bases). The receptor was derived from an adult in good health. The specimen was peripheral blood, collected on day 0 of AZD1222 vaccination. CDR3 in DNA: TGTGCCAGCTCACCAGTTACAGGGTTCGACGGGGCCAACGTCCTGACTTTC. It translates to CASSPVTGFDGANVLTF.